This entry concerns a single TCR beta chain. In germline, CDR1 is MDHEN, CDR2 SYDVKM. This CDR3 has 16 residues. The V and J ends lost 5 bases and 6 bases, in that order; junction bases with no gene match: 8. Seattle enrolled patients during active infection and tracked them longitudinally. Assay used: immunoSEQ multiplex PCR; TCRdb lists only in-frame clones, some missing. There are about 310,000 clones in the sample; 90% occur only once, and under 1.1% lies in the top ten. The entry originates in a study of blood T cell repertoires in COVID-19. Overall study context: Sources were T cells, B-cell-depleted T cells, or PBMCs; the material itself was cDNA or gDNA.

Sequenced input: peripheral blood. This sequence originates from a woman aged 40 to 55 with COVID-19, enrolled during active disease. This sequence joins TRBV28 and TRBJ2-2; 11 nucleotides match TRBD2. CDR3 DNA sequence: TGTGCCAGCAGTACAACGACTAGCGGGATCGCCGGGGAGCTGTTTTTT. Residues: CASSTTTSGIAGELFF.